The 19 T cell receptor beta chains in this list originate from one sample, sequenced in a study of blood T cells in healthy people across ages. For the second PCR, which ran for roughly 7 to 11 cycles, a sample-barcoded 5' primer and a J-beta primer mix were used. TCRdb recomputed calls from the 5' RACE reads with MiXCR, one row per CDR3 protein. The data show around 970,000 distinct CDR3 sequences, roughly half seen once. The sample was blood. The source of these receptors is a woman aged 60 to 75 in good health.

V gene TRBV5-1 combines with J gene TRBJ2-7; 7 bases are shared with TRBD2. With V trimmed by 0 bases and J by 2 bases, 8 bases remained unmatched. The CDR3 loop spans 16 amino acids. CDR1 SGHRS and CDR2 YFSETQ come from the germline V gene. CDR3 DNA: TGCGCCAGCAGCTTGGTGTGGCTAGCGGACACCTACGAGCAGTACTTC. Translating it yields CASSLVWLADTYEQYF.

CDR3 amino acids: CASSPWGTSYNEQFF. For the CDR3, the DNA is TGTGCCAGCAGCCCTTGGGGGACCTCCTACAATGAGCAGTTCTTC. This sequence joins TRBV3-1 and TRBJ2-1, with D perhaps assigned TRBD1 or TRBD2 (5 bases each). Germline CDR1 LGHDT, CDR2 YNNKEL (reference sequence). The CDR3 is 15 amino acids. Trimming cost V 4 bases and J 0 bases, with 10 bases left between them.

The chain carries TRBV29-1 and TRBJ2-7, with 10 positions matching TRBD2. The DNA end favors TRBJ2-5, so the J call may be wrong. In germline, CDR1 is SQVTM, CDR2 ANQGSEA. The CDR3 is 14 residues long. CDR3 sequence: CSVALAGGGETQYF. The DNA of the CDR3 is TGCAGCGTTGCATTAGCGGGAGGAGGGGAGACCCAGTACTTC.

The rearrangement joins TRBV6-2 or TRBV6-3 to TRBJ2-3, with D possibly TRBD2 on 5 matching bases. This CDR3 region has 15 residues. CDR1 and CDR2 (germline): MNHEY, SVGEGT. The ends were cut back, 7 bases at V and 1 base at J, with 15 bases in the middle. For the CDR3, the DNA is TGTGCCAGCAACTCAGCGGAGGCAGGCACAGATACGCAGTATTTT. Translated, it gives CASNSAEAGTDTQYF.

The V and J genes are TRBV3-1 and TRBJ2-3, with D perhaps matching TRBD2 (5 bases). The V gene lost 3 bases and the J gene lost 3 bases, with 7 bases spanning the gap. CDR3 length: 13 residues. Per the germline V gene, CDR1 is LGHDT and CDR2 is YNNKEL (reference sequence). The CDR3 DNA follows: TGTGCCAGCAGCCACGGGATAACAGATACGCAGTATTTT. Residues: CASSHGITDTQYF.

The V and J genes are TRBV7-2 and TRBJ1-5; D unclear. Trimming took 6 bases from V and 6 from J, leaving 12 bases between them. The CDR3 totals 13 residues. Germline V lookup: CDR1 SGHTA, CDR2 FQGNSA. The CDR3 coding sequence is TGTGCCAGCAGTGATTCGGGGTTTCAGCCCCAGCATTTT. Protein sequence: CASSDSGFQPQHF.

The V gene is TRBV5-1, the J gene TRBJ2-7, with 8 bases lining up with TRBD2. CDR1 and CDR2 (germline): SGHRS, YFSETQ. Unmatched junction bases numbered 7, after V lost 2 bases and J lost 0 bases. The CDR3 is 16 amino acids. The CDR3 DNA follows: TGCGCCAGCAGCTTAGAACTAGCGGAAAGCTCCTACGAGCAGTACTTC. Translated: CASSLELAESSYEQYF.

J is TRBJ2-7 and V is TRBV7-2; TRBD2 matches at 9 bases. The last part of the DNA fits TRBJ2-5 better; the J call may be wrong. Germline assignment: CDR1 SGHTA and CDR2 FQGNSA. The CDR3 covers 16 residues. Written as DNA, the CDR3 is TGTGCCAGCAGCTTAGCGCTCGGACTAGCGAAAGAGACCCAGTACTTC. Encoded protein: CASSLALGLAKETQYF.

A word on this clonotype: An end of the junction differs from the germline gene, which may be a read error. This chain connects TRBV7-3 to TRBJ2-6; D not certain. The germline CDR1 and CDR2 sequences are SGHTA and FQGTGA. The CDR3 covers 17 residues. CDR3 in amino acids: CASSLRVTQSGANVLTF. CDR3 in DNA: TGCGCCAGCAGCTTAAGAGTAACGCAATCTGGGGCCAACGTCCTGACTTTC.

The chain carries TRBV5-1 and TRBJ1-2; 8 nucleotides line up with TRBD1. The V gene end was trimmed by 2 bases and the J gene end by 0 bases; junction bases not matched to a gene: 9. The CDR3 is 17 residues long. In germline, CDR1 is SGHRS, CDR2 YFSETQ. CDR3: CASSFPGTGTSNYGYTF. CDR3 in DNA: TGCGCCAGCAGCTTCCCCGGGACAGGAACTTCTAACTATGGCTACACCTTC.

The rearrangement uses TRBV7-9 and TRBJ2-3; D unresolved. V lost 5 bases, J lost 6 bases, and 15 bases lay in between. CDR3 length: 14 amino acids. The germline V gene encodes CDR1 SEHNR and CDR2 FQNEAQ (reference sequence). The CDR3 here is CASSDTWRLDTQYF. Written as DNA, the CDR3 is TGTGCCAGCAGCGACACCTGGCGCCTTGATACGCAGTATTTT.

V is TRBV21-1 and J is TRBJ2-1; the D call of TRBD2 is as the table states it, not checked on the DNA. The J call may be wrong; the DNA end is better matched by TRBJ2-7. TRBV21-1 is recorded as a pseudogene. This CDR3 has 17 amino acids. CDR3 bases: TGTGCCAGCAGCAATGGTCTAGCGGGACACCTTTTTGATGAGCAGTACTTC. Amino acids: CASSNGLAGHLFDEQYF.

The chain is built from TRBV9 and TRBJ2-7; 10 nucleotides line up with TRBD2. The last part of the DNA fits TRBJ2-5 better; the J call may be wrong. The germline gives CDR1 SGDLS, CDR2 YYNGEE. CDR3 length: 16 amino acids. Here the CDR3 DNA reads TGTGCCAGCAGCCCAGACCTAGCGGGAGAAGGGAAGACCCAGTACTTC. This gives the protein CASSPDLAGEGKTQYF.

The chain uses TRBV6-2 or TRBV6-3 and TRBJ2-5, with TRBD2 matching over 13 bases. The J call may be mistaken, given a closer DNA end match to TRBJ2-7. Germline assignment: CDR1 MNHEY and CDR2 SVGEGT. The length of the CDR3 is 15 residues. DNA for the CDR3: TGTGCCAGCAGTTGGGGACTAGCGGGAATATACGAGCAGTACTTC. Amino acid sequence: CASSWGLAGIYEQYF.

In DNA, the CDR3 is TGTGCCAGCAGCTTAGCGAGTGATCAGCCCCAGCATTTT. Its protein product is CASSLASDQPQHF. This chain links TRBV7-9 with TRBJ1-5; D ambiguous. This CDR3 is built from 13 residues. Trimming pared 0 bases from V and 5 bases from J, leaving 5 bases between. Per germline, CDR1 SEHNR and CDR2 FQNEAQ (reference sequence).

The rearrangement joins TRBV6-6 to TRBJ1-6, with 7 bases that match TRBD1. J lost 6 bases, V lost 8 bases, and 10 bases had no gene match. Germline-derived CDR1 and CDR2 are MNHNY and SVGAGI (reference sequence). The CDR3 is made up of 15 amino acids. Here the CDR3 reads CASRDRNTVNSPLHF. DNA for the CDR3: TGTGCCAGCCGGGACAGAAATACGGTTAATTCACCCCTCCACTTT.

This chain connects TRBV20-1 to TRBJ2-1, with 10 bases identical to TRBD2. Losses at the gene ends were 6 bases for V and 2 bases for J; bases not matched to a gene: 7. The CDR3 is made up of 15 amino acids. CDR1 is DFQATT, CDR2 SNEGSKA, per germline (reference sequence). The CDR3 DNA follows: TGCAGTGCATTCAGCGGGAGGGAGACCTACAATGAGCAGTTCTTC. It yields the protein CSAFSGRETYNEQFF.

This clonotype showed up many times. Just one base apart from a much larger clone, this may be a read error. This chain links TRBV7-2 with TRBJ2-5; 9 bases map to TRBD1. TRBJ2-7 explains the end of the DNA better; the J call may be wrong. The CDR3 extends over 14 amino acids. In germline, CDR1 is SGHTA, CDR2 FQGNSA. In nucleotides, the CDR3 is TGTGCCAGCAGCGTGGGGACAGGGAGTTTCGAGCAGTACTTC. Translation gives CASSVGTGSFEQYF.

J is TRBJ2-7 and V is TRBV12-3 or TRBV12-4, with a possible D match to TRBD1 (5 bases). The CDR3 runs 13 residues. Trimming removed 3 bases from V and 4 bases from J, with 10 bases in between. The chain's CDR3 is CASSFGAGYEQYF. In DNA form, the CDR3 reads TGTGCCAGCAGTTTTGGGGCAGGGTACGAGCAGTACTTC.